The 27 T cell receptor beta chains below come from one sample, sequenced in a study of metastatic and nonmetastatic thyroid tumors. No patient had received any treatment before thyroid surgery. TCRdb re-analyzed the PCR reads through MiXCR. The sample lists 15,000 to 20,000 clones, under 35% seen once, with approximately 6.1% in the top ten. What was sequenced was blood. The receptor set was obtained from a female donor with papillary thyroid cancer or a benign thyroid nodule (not recorded which). Some clones in this sample may be carry-over from other donors' samples.

This chain joins TRBV6-1 and TRBJ2-7; D is possibly TRBD1 or TRBD2 (5 bases each). CDR1 and CDR2 (germline): MNHNS, SASEGT. The V and J ends lost 6 bases and 3 bases respectively, with 12 bases between them. The CDR3 contains 13 residues. CDR3 coding DNA: TGTGCCAGCAGGTCCGGGACGAACTACGAGCAGTACTTC. Protein product: CASRSGTNYEQYF.

As to this clone: Its ends do not fully match the called genes, so a read error is possible. This rearrangement joins TRBV28 to TRBJ1-2; D remains ambiguous. The CDR3 spans 13 residues. Germline-derived CDR1 and CDR2 are MDHEN and SYDVKM. The chain's CDR3 is CDSINSPKYGYTF. DNA for the CDR3: TGTGACAGCATCAACAGTCCTAAATATGGCTACACCTTC.

The chain's CDR3 is CASSFLTSGGSNEQFF. CDR3 coding DNA: TGTGCCAGCAGCTTCCTGACTAGCGGGGGGTCCAATGAGCAGTTCTTC. This sequence joins TRBV5-5 and TRBJ2-1, with TRBD2 matching 13 bases. The CDR3 covers 16 residues. Germline trimming cut 2 bases from V and 6 bases from J; bases unmatched to any gene: 5. Germline CDR1 and CDR2: SGHKS and YYEKEE (reference sequence). The full variable domain, its missing parts supplied by reference TRBV5-5 and TRBJ2-1, is DAGVTQSPTHLIKTRGQQVTLRCSPISGHKSVSWYQQVLGQGPQFIFQYYEKEERGRGNFPDRFSARQFPNYSSELNVNALLLGDSALYLCASSFLTSGGSNEQFFGPGTRLTVL.

In this sample, this clone turned up many times. The J gene is TRBJ2-1, the V gene TRBV7-2, with 7 nucleotides matching TRBD2. Germline loops: CDR1 SGHTA, CDR2 FQGNSA. The CDR3 runs 14 residues. V lost 4 bases, J lost 3 bases, and 3 bases stayed unmatched. The CDR3 nucleotides are TGTGCCAGCAGCTCTAGCGGAGTCTACAATGAGCAGTTCTTC. It codes for CASSSSGVYNEQFF.

This clone was detected a few times. A much larger clone sits a single nucleotide away, making a read error possible. The final CDR3 position lacks the conserved phenylalanine or tryptophan, pointing to a likely read error. The limits of the CDR3 on the DNA are not certain, so only TCRdb's listed CDR3 is given. Other DNA sequences in this specimen translate into the identical CDR3. The J gene is TRBJ2-7, the V gene TRBV20-1; the D call TRBD2 from the table was never checked on the DNA. Germline values: CDR1 DFQATT, CDR2 SNEGSKA (reference sequence). Termini included, the CDR3 measures 13 amino acids. The CDR3 sequence: CSAYDRPSGEQYL.

This clone was seen ten or more times. The chain couples TRBV5-6 to TRBJ1-2; D is unclear. The CDR3 consists of 18 residues. Germline V gene data show CDR1 as SGHDT and CDR2 as YYEEEE. Trimming took 3 bases from V and 4 from J, leaving 25 bases between them. CDR3 sequence (DNA): TGTGCCAGCAGCTCCCGACACAGTATAAGAATGCTGGGCTATGGCTACACCTTC. It is translated as CASSSRHSIRMLGYGYTF.

This clone was seen only a few times. V usage is TRBV6-1 and J usage is TRBJ2-1; possibly TRBD2 for D (5 bases). This CDR3 has 14 residues. V gave up 9 bases and J gave up 3 bases, with 15 bases separating them. Germline values: CDR1 MNHNS, CDR2 SASEGT. The CDR3: CASAPGGGYNEQFF. The CDR3 region has the DNA TGTGCCAGTGCCCCCGGCGGAGGCTACAATGAGCAGTTCTTC.

The chain has TRBV3-1 and TRBJ1-1; D call uncertain. V was shortened by 4 bases and J by 7 bases, with 10 bases between the two germline ends. Looked up from germline, CDR1 is LGHDT and CDR2 is YNNKEL (reference sequence). CDR3 length: 12 amino acids. The CDR3 loop reads CASSRSQYEAFF. For the CDR3, the DNA is TGTGCCAGCAGCCGTTCTCAGTATGAAGCTTTCTTT.

Concerning this clone itself: Sequence at one end of the junction differs from germline and may be a read error. The V gene is TRBV27, the J gene TRBJ2-2; no clear D. The CDR3 is 14 amino acids. In germline, CDR1 is MNHEY, CDR2 SMNVEV (reference sequence). The CDR3 DNA follows: TGTGCCAGCAGTTTCCAGTCGAACACCGGTGAGCTGTTTTTT. It specifies CASSFQSNTGELFF.

The table lists this clone with a few counts. The chain employs TRBV12-3 or TRBV12-4 and TRBJ2-2; a possible D gene is TRBD2 (5 bases). V lost 2 bases and J lost 4, with 14 bases in between. The CDR3 totals 16 residues. The CDR3 reads CASSLMLALTTGELFF. The CDR3 nucleotides read TGTGCCAGCAGTTTAATGCTAGCACTGACCACCGGGGAGCTGTTTTTT.

A few counts support this clone. The chain is built from TRBV30 and TRBJ1-1; D uncertain. Germline V gene lookup returns CDR1 GTSNPN and CDR2 SVGIG (reference sequence). Trimming removed 2 bases from V and 6 bases from J, with 10 bases in between. CDR3 size: 12 residues. This CDR3 is CAWSPSSAEAFF. CDR3 DNA: TGTGCCTGGAGTCCCTCGAGCGCTGAAGCTTTCTTT.

The CDR3 DNA sequence: TGTGCCAGCAGTGGACCGAAGGGAGCCCTTTGGGATGAGCAGTTCTTC. Translated: CASSGPKGALWDEQFF. This chain joins TRBV9 and TRBJ2-1; possible D gene TRBD2, 5 bases. The CDR3 sequence is 16 residues long. V lost 5 bases and J lost 8, with 23 bases in between. CDR1 and CDR2 (germline): SGDLS, YYNGEE.

Within the sample, this clone is medium-sized. This chain's CDR3 is CASSPQVSDEQFF. The CDR3 DNA reads as TGTGCCAGCAGTCCCCAAGTAAGCGATGAGCAGTTCTTC. V is TRBV27 and J is TRBJ2-1; unclear D gene. V gave up 5 bases and J gave up 8 bases, with 13 bases separating them. From germline, CDR1 is MNHEY and CDR2 SMNVEV (reference sequence). This CDR3 contains 13 residues.

By frequency in the sample, this clone is medium-sized. The rearrangement joins TRBV4-2 to TRBJ1-1; no clear D. Germline loops: CDR1 LGHNA, CDR2 YNFKEQ. V was trimmed by 4 bases and J by 1 base, leaving 10 bases between them. CDR3 size: 14 residues. This CDR3 reads CASSPRGGNTEAFF. The CDR3 coding sequence is TGTGCCAGCAGCCCCCGGGGAGGGAACACTGAAGCTTTCTTT.

In its sample, this clone was seen many times. The same CDR3 also results from other DNA sequences found in this sample. V usage is TRBV5-6 and J usage is TRBJ1-5; 7 bases line up with TRBD1. CDR1 SGHDT and CDR2 YYEEEE come from the germline V gene. The CDR3 is 16 residues long. The trim removed 0 bases at V and 4 bases at J, leaving 7 bases unmatched. The CDR3 sequence is CASSLGAGQTNQPQHF. The CDR3 DNA reads TGTGCCAGCAGCTTGGGCGCGGGACAGACGAATCAGCCCCAGCATTTT.

This clone was observed a handful of times. One end of the junction is discordant with germline, which a read error may explain. CDR3: CANSGPGRGGQKTQYF. The CDR3 bases are TGTGCCAACAGCGGCCCGGGACGGGGAGGGCAAAAGACCCAGTACTTC. The J gene is TRBJ2-5, the V gene TRBV15; the match to TRBD2 covers 7 bases. Germline V CDR1 and CDR2: LNHNV, YYDKDF (reference sequence). This CDR3 is built from 16 residues. Supplemented by reference TRBV15 and TRBJ2-5, the full variable domain reads DAMVIQNPRYQVTQFGKPVTLSCSQTLNHNVMYWYQQKSSQAPKLLFHYYDKDFNNEADTPDNFQSRRPNTSFCFLDIRSPGLGDTAMYLCANSGPGRGGQKTQYFGPGTRLLVL.

Turning to this clone: A junction end diverges from the germline sequence, so it may reflect a read error. The chain joins TRBV6-2 or TRBV6-3 to TRBJ2-1; 10 bases are shared with TRBD2. CDR1 and CDR2 (germline): MNHEY, SVGEGT. The CDR3 contains 15 residues. DNA of the CDR3: TGTGCCAGCAGTTACTCGGGACTAGCGTTAGATTCGGGGATCTTC. Translated, it gives CASSYSGLALDSGIF.

This clone showed up just a few times. The rearrangement links TRBV6-1 to TRBJ2-7; the D gene is possibly TRBD1 (6 bases). Looked up from germline, CDR1 is MNHNS and CDR2 is SASEGT. There are 15 residues in the CDR3. V lost 1 base to trimming and J lost 3 bases, with 13 bases between them. The chain's CDR3 is CASSEGGTKIYEQYF. CDR3 nucleotides: TGTGCCAGCAGTGAAGGGGGGACAAAGATCTACGAGCAGTACTTC.

In this sample, this clone turned up many times. A read error is possible here, since a much larger clone lies one base away. Other DNA sequences within the sample encode an identical CDR3. The chain uses TRBV19 and TRBJ1-5, with a possible D match to TRBD1 (6 bases). The germline V and J ends were trimmed by 4 bases and 4 bases, with 20 bases remaining between them. CDR3 length: 17 residues. Germline assignment: CDR1 LNHDA and CDR2 SQIVND (reference sequence). CDR3 bases: TGTGCCAGTAGTAAATCTGTAAACAGGGCCTGGAATCAGCCCCAGCATTTT. Amino acids: CASSKSVNRAWNQPQHF.

Sample share makes this clone medium-sized. This chain uses TRBV12-3 or TRBV12-4 with TRBJ1-5, with TRBD1 matching over 8 bases. Trimming removed 7 bases from V and 6 bases from J; junction bases left unmatched: 8. The CDR3 spans 14 residues. CDR3 nucleotides: TGTGCCAGCACCGGACAGGGTTTATCTCAGCCCCAGCATTTT. Its protein product is CASTGQGLSQPQHF.

The chain links TRBV20-1 to TRBJ2-1; 11 nucleotides line up with TRBD2. Germline V gene sequence: CDR1 DFQATT, CDR2 SNEGSKA (reference sequence). The CDR3 is 15 residues long. V dropped 6 bases and J dropped 2; count of bases not matched to a gene: 6. In DNA form, the CDR3 reads TGCAGTGCGCGCGCTAGCGGGAGGACCTACAATGAGCAGTTCTTC. This translates into CSARASGRTYNEQFF.

V gene TRBV7-3 combines with J gene TRBJ2-7; TRBD2 agrees at 9 bases. The germline gives CDR1 SGHTA, CDR2 FQGTGA. There are 16 residues in the CDR3. V shed 4 bases and J 7 bases; nucleotides not matched to a gene: 14. CDR3 protein: CASSSGAASGIGEQYF. In DNA, the CDR3 is TGTGCCAGCAGCTCTGGGGCGGCTAGCGGGATAGGGGAGCAGTACTTC.

V gene TRBV28 combines with J gene TRBJ1-2; TRBD1 is a possible D gene (6 bases). Germline loops: CDR1 MDHEN, CDR2 SYDVKM. The CDR3 has 15 residues. Trimming stripped 6 bases from V and 3 bases from J, with 17 bases between. The CDR3, as DNA: TGTGCCAGCAGACGCGAGCGGGGGCGCGACTATGGCTACACCTTC. Translation: CASRRERGRDYGYTF.

V is TRBV28 and J is TRBJ1-4; D is possibly TRBD1 (6 bases). The CDR3 covers 14 residues. CDR1 and CDR2 (germline): MDHEN, SYDVKM. V was clipped by 7 bases and J by 8 bases, with 17 bases between them. The CDR3 region is CASKRGGPVEKLFF. The CDR3 DNA sequence: TGTGCCAGCAAGAGGGGGGGGCCGGTAGAAAAACTGTTTTTT.

This clone has a handful of counts. Being one base from a much bigger clone, this may be a read error. The CDR3 end shows no conserved phenylalanine or tryptophan, and so a read error is likely. This chain connects TRBV6-2 or TRBV6-3 to TRBJ1-1; the D gene is possibly TRBD1 (5 bases). In germline, CDR1 is MNHEY, CDR2 SVGEGT. V was pared by 5 bases and J by 5 bases, with 9 bases between. CDR3 size: 12 residues. The CDR3 reads CASSRWTTEAFL. The CDR3 DNA is TGTGCCAGCAGTAGGTGGACAACTGAAGCTTTCCTT.

V is TRBV12-3 or TRBV12-4 and J is TRBJ2-7, with 9 bases identical to TRBD2. The CDR3 is 16 amino acids. Trimming cost V 5 bases and J 0 bases; bases outside gene matches: 8. The CDR3 DNA sequence: TGTGCCAGCAGTCCGCGCGGGGGGGGGTCCTCCTACGAGCAGTACTTC. It encodes CASSPRGGGSSYEQYF.

This clone has a handful of counts. This chain links TRBV6-2 or TRBV6-3 with TRBJ1-6; D is uncertain. The CDR3 spans 14 residues. From germline, CDR1 is MNHEY and CDR2 SVGEGT. V was shortened by 6 bases and J by 4 bases, with 10 bases between the two germline ends. The DNA of the CDR3 is TGTGCCAGCAGCGGGCGGGGATATAATTCACCCCTCCACTTT. This sequence encodes CASSGRGYNSPLHF.